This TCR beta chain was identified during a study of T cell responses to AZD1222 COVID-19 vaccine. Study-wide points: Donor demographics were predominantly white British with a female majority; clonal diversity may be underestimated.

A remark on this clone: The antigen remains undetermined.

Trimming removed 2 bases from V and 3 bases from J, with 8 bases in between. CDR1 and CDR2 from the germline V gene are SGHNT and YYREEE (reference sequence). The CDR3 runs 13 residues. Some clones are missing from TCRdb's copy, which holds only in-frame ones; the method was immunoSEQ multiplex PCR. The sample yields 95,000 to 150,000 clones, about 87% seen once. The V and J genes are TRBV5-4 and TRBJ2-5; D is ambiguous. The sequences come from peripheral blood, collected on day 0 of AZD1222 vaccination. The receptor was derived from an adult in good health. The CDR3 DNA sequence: TGTGCCAGCAGCTTAGGAAGGGAAGAGACCCAGTACTTC. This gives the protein CASSLGREETQYF.